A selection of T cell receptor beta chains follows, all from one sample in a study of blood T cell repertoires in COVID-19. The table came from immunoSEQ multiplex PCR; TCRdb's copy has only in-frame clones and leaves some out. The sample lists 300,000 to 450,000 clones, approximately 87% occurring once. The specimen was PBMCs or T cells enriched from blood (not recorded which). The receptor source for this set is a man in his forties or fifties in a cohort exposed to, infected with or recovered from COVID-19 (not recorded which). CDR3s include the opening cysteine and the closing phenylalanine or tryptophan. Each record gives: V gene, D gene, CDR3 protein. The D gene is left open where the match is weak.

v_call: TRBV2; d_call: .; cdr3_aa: CASSEQGNEQYF
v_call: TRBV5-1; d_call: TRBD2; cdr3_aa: CASSLVGGGQFQETQYF
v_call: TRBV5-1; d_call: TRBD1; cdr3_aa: CASSPTTGGAEAFF
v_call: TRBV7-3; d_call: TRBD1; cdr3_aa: CASSPGTGFGYTF
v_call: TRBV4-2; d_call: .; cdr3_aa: CASSQDYGGSGNTIYF
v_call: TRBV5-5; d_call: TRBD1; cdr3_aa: CASSSTGDEQYF
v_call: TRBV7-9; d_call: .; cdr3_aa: CASSSTGFGYTF
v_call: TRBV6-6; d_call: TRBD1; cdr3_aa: CASNEEQGAIYF
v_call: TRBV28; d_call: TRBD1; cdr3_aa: CASRRQGVDEQYF
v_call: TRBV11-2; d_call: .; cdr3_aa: CASLTGLTITYEQYF
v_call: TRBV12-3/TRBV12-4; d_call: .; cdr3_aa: CASSQSRNTIYF
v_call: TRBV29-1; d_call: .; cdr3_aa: CSAGGNPYEQYF
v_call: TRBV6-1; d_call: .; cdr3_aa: CASSEVGYYGYTF
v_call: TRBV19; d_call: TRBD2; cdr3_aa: CASSIRASGRRINEQFF
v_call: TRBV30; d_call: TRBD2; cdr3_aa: CAWITSGRFSTGELFF
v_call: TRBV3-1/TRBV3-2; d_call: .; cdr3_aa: CASSQDLTGGYTF
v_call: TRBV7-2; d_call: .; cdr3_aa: CASSPGGGDIQYF
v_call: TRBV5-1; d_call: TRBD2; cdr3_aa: CASSPGTTLNTGELFF
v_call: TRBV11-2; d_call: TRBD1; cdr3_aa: CASSPWTGVGTDTQYF
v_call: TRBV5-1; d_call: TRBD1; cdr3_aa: CASSLGQGEMYGYTF
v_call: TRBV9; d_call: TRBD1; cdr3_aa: CASSATHPGGYGYTF
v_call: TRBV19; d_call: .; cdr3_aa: CASSAQPGHAINSPLHF
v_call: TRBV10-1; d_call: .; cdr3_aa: CASSEKGKGGEAFF
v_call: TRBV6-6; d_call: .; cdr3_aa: CASKYPSESTEAFF
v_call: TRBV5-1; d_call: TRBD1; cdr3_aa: CASSLGTGYEQYF
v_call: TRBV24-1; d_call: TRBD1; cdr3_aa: CATSDRDRTGANVLTF
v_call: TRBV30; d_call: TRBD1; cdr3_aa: CAWSETGEQPQHF
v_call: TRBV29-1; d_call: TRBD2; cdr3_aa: CSVLLAGGTDTQYF
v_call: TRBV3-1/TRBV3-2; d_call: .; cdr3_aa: CASSQEFGGGRNTIYF
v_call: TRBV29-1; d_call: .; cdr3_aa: CSVVVWHTGELFF
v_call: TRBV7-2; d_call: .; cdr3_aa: CASSLDRTYQPQHF
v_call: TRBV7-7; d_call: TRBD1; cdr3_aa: CASSLVQGLETQYF
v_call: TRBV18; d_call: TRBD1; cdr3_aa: CASSPRTGVNTEAFF
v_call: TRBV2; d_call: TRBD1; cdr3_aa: CASNKGGGTEAFF
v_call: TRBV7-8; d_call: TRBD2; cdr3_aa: CASSLNSGPSYEQYF
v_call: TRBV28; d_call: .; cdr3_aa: CASRVIPRDWGVSEKLFF
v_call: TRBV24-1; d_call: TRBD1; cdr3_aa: CATSDHTGGEQFF
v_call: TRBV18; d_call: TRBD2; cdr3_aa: CASAPRTSVDNEQFF
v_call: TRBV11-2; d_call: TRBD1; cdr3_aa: CASSPIRGDTQYF
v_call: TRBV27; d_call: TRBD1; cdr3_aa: CASSLSSPGQVSYNEQFF
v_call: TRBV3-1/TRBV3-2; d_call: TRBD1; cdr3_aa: CASSQVSPGQGYTF
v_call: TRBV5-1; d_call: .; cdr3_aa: CASSLAENQPQHF
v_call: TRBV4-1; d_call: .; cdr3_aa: CASSQGFTGTDTQYF
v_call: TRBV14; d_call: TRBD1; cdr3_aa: CASSPWGQPAYEQYF
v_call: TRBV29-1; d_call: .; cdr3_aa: CSVSAGPINTEAFF
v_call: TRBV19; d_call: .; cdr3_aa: CASRTGTNTEAFF
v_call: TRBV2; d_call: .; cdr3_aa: CASSEAVYEQYF